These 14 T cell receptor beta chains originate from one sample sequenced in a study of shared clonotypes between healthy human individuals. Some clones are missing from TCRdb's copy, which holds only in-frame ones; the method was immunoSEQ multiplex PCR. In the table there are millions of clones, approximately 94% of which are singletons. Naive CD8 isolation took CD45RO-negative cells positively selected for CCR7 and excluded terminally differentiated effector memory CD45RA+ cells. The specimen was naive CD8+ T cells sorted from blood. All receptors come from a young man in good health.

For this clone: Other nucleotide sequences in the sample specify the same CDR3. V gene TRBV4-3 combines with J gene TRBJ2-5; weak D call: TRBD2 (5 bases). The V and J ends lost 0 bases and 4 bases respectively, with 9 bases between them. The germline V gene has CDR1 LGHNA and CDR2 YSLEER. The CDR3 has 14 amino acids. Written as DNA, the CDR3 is TGCGCCAGCAGCCAAGAGCGGCTAGCAGAGACCCAGTACTTC. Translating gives CASSQERLAETQYF.

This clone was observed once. In nucleotides, the CDR3 is TGTGCCAGCACCTACACGGGGGGACAGGGTCCGATCTACACTGAAGCTTTCTTT. Protein: CASTYTGGQGPIYTEAFF. The gene calls are TRBV27 and TRBJ1-1, with 9 bases matching TRBD1. Germline lookup yields CDR1 MNHEY and CDR2 SMNVEV (reference sequence). The CDR3 runs 18 residues. With 7 bases clipped from V and 3 bases from J, the junction kept 18 bases outside the gene matches.

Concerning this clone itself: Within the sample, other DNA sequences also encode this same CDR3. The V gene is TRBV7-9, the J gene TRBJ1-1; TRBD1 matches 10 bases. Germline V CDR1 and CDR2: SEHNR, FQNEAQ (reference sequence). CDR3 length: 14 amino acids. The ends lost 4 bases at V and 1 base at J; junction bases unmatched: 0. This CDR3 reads CASSWTGGNTEAFF. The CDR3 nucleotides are TGTGCCAGCAGCTGGACAGGGGGGAACACTGAAGCTTTCTTT. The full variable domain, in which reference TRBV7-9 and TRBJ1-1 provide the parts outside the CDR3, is DTGVSQNPRHKITKRGQNVTFRCDPISEHNRLYWYRQTLGQGPEFLTYFQNEAQLEKSRLLSDRFSAERPKGSFSTLEIQRTEQGDSAMYLCASSWTGGNTEAFFGQGTRLTVV.

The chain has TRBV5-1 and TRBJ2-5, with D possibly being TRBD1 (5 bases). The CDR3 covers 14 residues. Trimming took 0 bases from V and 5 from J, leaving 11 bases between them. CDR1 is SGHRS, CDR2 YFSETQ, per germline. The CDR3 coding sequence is TGCGCCAGCAGCTTGGTAGCTAGGGGTGAGACCCAGTACTTC. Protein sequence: CASSLVARGETQYF.

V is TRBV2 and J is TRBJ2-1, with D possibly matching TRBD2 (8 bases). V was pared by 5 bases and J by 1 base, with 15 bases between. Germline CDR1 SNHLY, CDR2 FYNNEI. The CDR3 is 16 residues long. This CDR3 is CASSSREGASYNEQFF. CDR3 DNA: TGTGCCAGCAGTTCCCGGGAGGGGGCTTCCTACAATGAGCAGTTCTTC.

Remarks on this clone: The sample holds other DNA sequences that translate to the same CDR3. CDR3 coding DNA: TGTGCCTGGAGCCCGGACAGCGATAACTATGGCTACACCTTC. It is translated as CAWSPDSDNYGYTF. The gene calls are TRBV30 and TRBJ1-2; tentative D call: TRBD1 (6 bases). This CDR3 region has 14 residues. Germline CDR1 and CDR2: GTSNPN and SVGIG (reference sequence). V was cut by 3 bases and J by 1 base, with 12 bases left in between.

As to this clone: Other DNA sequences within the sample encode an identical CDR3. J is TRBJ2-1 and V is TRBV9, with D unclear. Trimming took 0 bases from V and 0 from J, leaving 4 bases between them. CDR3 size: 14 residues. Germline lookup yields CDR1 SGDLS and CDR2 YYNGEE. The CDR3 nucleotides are TGTGCCAGCAGCGTAGGTGTCTCCTACAATGAGCAGTTCTTC. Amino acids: CASSVGVSYNEQFF.

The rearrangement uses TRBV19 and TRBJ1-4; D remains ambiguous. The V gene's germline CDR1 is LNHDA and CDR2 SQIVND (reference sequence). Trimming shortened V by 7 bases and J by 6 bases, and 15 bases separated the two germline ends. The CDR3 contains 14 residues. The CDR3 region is CASNSPWEDEKLFF. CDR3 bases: TGTGCCAGTAACTCCCCCTGGGAAGATGAAAAACTGTTTTTT.

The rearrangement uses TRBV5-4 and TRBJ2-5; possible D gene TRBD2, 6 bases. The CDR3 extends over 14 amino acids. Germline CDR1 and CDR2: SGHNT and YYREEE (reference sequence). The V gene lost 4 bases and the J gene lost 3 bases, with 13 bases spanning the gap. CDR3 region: CASSPLPGEETQYF. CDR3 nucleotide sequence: TGTGCCAGCAGCCCTCTCCCGGGGGAAGAGACCCAGTACTTC.

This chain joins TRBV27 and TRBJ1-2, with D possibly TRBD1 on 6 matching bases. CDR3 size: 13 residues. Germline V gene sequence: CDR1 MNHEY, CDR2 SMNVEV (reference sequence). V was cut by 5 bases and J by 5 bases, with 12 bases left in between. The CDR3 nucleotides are TGTGCCAGCAGTCAAAGCACAGGGTATGGCTACACCTTC. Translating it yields CASSQSTGYGYTF.

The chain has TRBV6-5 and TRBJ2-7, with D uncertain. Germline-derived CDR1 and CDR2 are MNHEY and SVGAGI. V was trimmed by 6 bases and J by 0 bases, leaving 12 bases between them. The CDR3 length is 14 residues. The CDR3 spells CASSPIESSYEQYF. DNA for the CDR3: TGTGCCAGCAGCCCTATCGAGTCCTCCTACGAGCAGTACTTC.

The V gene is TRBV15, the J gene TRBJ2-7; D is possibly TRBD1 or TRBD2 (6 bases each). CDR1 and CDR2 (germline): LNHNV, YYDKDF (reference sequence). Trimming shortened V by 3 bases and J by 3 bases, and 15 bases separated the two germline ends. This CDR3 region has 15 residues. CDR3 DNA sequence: TGTGCCACCAGCAGGACCGGGGGCGGCCTCTACGAGCAGTACTTC. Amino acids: CATSRTGGGLYEQYF.

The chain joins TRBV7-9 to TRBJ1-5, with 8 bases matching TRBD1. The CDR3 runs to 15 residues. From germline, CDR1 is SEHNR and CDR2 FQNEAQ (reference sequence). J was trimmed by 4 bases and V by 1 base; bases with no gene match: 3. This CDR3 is CASSLGTGTNQPQHF. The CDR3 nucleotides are TGTGCCAGCAGCTTAGGGACAGGGACGAATCAGCCCCAGCATTTT.

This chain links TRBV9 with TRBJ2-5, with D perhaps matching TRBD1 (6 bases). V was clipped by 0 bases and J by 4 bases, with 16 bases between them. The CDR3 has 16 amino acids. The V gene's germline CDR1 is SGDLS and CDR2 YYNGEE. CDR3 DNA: TGTGCCAGCAGCGTAGTGGGGGCGCCGTCTTCAGAGACCCAGTACTTC. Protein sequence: CASSVVGAPSSETQYF.